This T cell receptor (beta chain) was captured by sequencing in a study of blood T cell repertoires in COVID-19. V dropped 0 bases and J dropped 5 bases, with 13 bases sitting between them. This CDR3 has 15 residues. In germline, CDR1 is MNHEY, CDR2 SVGAGI. Original processing notes: Reference gene primers were amplified, and this amplification served to estimate nucleated cell counts. TCRdb's copy holds only in-frame clones and misses some; the assay was immunoSEQ multiplex PCR. D and trimming were read from the DNA, whereas the V and J calls and clone size are those reported in that table. The repertoire holds a few hundred thousand clones, about nine tenths seen once, with 1.8% in the top ten.

The sequenced sample was peripheral blood. This chain joins TRBV6-5 and TRBJ1-1; no clear D gene. The receptor was derived from a woman aged 30 to 39 with COVID-19, enrolled during active disease. Written as DNA, the CDR3 is TGTGCCAGCAGTTACTCGGCCGGGCGCGGGACTGAAGCTTTCTTT. It translates to CASSYSAGRGTEAFF.